These 21 T cell receptor beta chains came from one sample sequenced in a study of blood T cell repertoires in COVID-19 (dated by TCRdb to about 2020). Receptor libraries were prepared by the immunoSEQ multiplex PCR assay. Not all clones reach the TCRdb copy of this immuneACCESS table, which keeps in-frame sequences only. Checked studies attribute under half of the gap to unresolved V genes and leave the rest unexplained. Present in this sample are about 140,000 clones, approximately 89% of which were seen just once. The ten largest clonotypes hold roughly 10% of the sample. Specimen: peripheral blood. Every receptor here comes from a man aged 55 to 70 with active or convalescent COVID-19.

The J gene is TRBJ1-2, the V gene TRBV19, with D maybe TRBD1 (6 bases). Germline CDR1 LNHDA, CDR2 SQIVND (reference sequence). V gave up 6 bases and J gave up 5 bases, with 19 bases separating them. This CDR3 spans 15 amino acids. CDR3 protein: CASREAGKGVYGYTF. The CDR3 DNA follows: TGTGCCAGTAGAGAAGCGGGGAAGGGGGTATATGGCTACACCTTC. Full variable domain (missing parts from reference TRBV19 and TRBJ1-2): DGGITQSPKYLFRKEGQNVTLSCEQNLNHDAMYWYRQDPGQGLRLIYYSQIVNDFQKGDIAEGYSVSREKKESFPLTVTSAQKNPTAFYLCASREAGKGVYGYTFGSGTRLTVV.

The V call is TRBV14, the J call TRBJ2-7; unclear D gene. Germline CDR1 and CDR2: SGHDN and FVKESK. The CDR3 runs to 11 residues. V was clipped by 3 bases and J by 5 bases, with 5 bases between them. The DNA for the CDR3 is TGTGCCAGCAGCCAGGCCCACGAGCAGTACTTC. It encodes CASSQAHEQYF.

On this clone itself: At one end the junction does not follow the germline gene, possibly because of a read error. This chain links TRBV2 with TRBJ1-3; D not resolved. The CDR3 runs 14 residues. Germline V gene lookup returns CDR1 SNHLY and CDR2 FYNNEI. The CDR3 region has the DNA TGTGCGAGCACCCCCCGGTTCTCTGGAAACACCATATATTTT. Amino acids: CASTPRFSGNTIYF.

V gene TRBV6-5 combines with J gene TRBJ1-5; TRBD1 matches at 7 bases. V was pared by 5 bases and J by 2 bases, with 6 bases of the junction left unmatched. CDR3 length equals 15 residues. The germline V gene has CDR1 MNHEY and CDR2 SVGAGI. The CDR3 is CASSHRGEGNQPQHF. CDR3 coding DNA: TGTGCCAGCAGTCACAGGGGAGAGGGCAATCAGCCCCAGCATTTT.

V usage is TRBV28 and J usage is TRBJ1-5, with 9 bases aligning to TRBD1. Germline V gene lookup returns CDR1 MDHEN and CDR2 SYDVKM. The CDR3 consists of 14 residues. J lost 5 bases, V lost 5 bases, and 4 bases had no gene match. The CDR3 sequence: CASSTTGGHQPQHF. The CDR3 DNA is TGTGCCAGCAGTACTACAGGGGGCCATCAGCCCCAGCATTTT.

The chain is built from TRBV15 and TRBJ1-2; TRBD1 agrees at 9 bases. Per germline, CDR1 LNHNV and CDR2 YYDKDF (reference sequence). J lost 8 bases, V lost 4 bases, and 8 bases had no gene match. CDR3 size: 14 residues. The CDR3 sequence is CATSKPTGTGGYTF. CDR3 coding DNA: TGTGCCACCAGCAAACCGACAGGGACAGGGGGCTACACCTTC.

The V and J genes are TRBV9 and TRBJ2-5; 7 bases are shared with TRBD2. The CDR3 has 14 residues. Losses at the gene ends were 0 bases for V and 5 bases for J; bases not matched to a gene: 4. Germline loops: CDR1 SGDLS, CDR2 YYNGEE. The CDR3: CASSVGGSPETQYF. The CDR3 region has the DNA TGTGCCAGCAGCGTAGGCGGGAGTCCGGAGACCCAGTACTTC.

This sequence joins TRBV5-6 and TRBJ1-4; D may be TRBD1 (6 bases). The germline V gene encodes CDR1 SGHDT and CDR2 YYEEEE. With 2 bases removed from V and 3 bases from J, the gap between germline ends came to 14 bases. The CDR3 length is 16 residues. CDR3 sequence (DNA): TGTGCCAGCAGCTTATACCAGGGGACATCTAATGAAAAACTGTTTTTT. The encoded protein is CASSLYQGTSNEKLFF.

This chain connects TRBV27 to TRBJ2-2; 11 bases agree with TRBD2. The CDR3 length is 16 residues. Germline trimming cut 4 bases from V and 8 bases from J; bases unmatched to any gene: 9. Germline V gives CDR1 MNHEY, CDR2 SMNVEV (reference sequence). The CDR3 reads CASSSPLTSGMGELFF. Here the CDR3 DNA reads TGTGCCAGCAGTTCCCCCTTGACTAGCGGGATGGGGGAGCTGTTTTTT.

The chain combines TRBV6-6 with TRBJ2-7; D ambiguous. Germline CDR1 and CDR2: MNHNY and SVGAGI (reference sequence). The CDR3 is 12 residues long. V was clipped by 0 bases and J by 3 bases, with 3 bases between them. The CDR3 protein is CASSYSSYEQYF. CDR3 coding DNA: TGTGCCAGCAGTTACTCGAGCTACGAGCAGTACTTC.

The chain recombines TRBV10-3 with TRBJ2-7, with D perhaps matching TRBD1 (5 bases). The CDR3 consists of 14 residues. Trimming took off 6 bases at V and 0 bases at J, with 12 bases between the two ends. CDR1 is ENHRY and CDR2 is SYGVKD in the germline V gene. The CDR3 is CAIRLGHLSYEQYF. CDR3 coding DNA: TGTGCCATCAGGCTAGGACACCTCTCCTACGAGCAGTACTTC.

The genes are TRBV7-9 and TRBJ1-1, with D maybe TRBD1 (6 bases). CDR3 length equals 14 residues. The germline V gene has CDR1 SEHNR and CDR2 FQNEAQ (reference sequence). The ends were cut back, 1 base at V and 4 bases at J, with 10 bases in the middle. The CDR3 region is CASSLEGVGTEAFF. The CDR3 DNA is TGTGCCAGCAGCTTAGAGGGGGTTGGCACTGAAGCTTTCTTT.

This chain links TRBV14 with TRBJ1-1; 11 positions agree with TRBD1. Losses at the gene ends were 3 bases for V and 4 bases for J; bases not matched to a gene: 1. This CDR3 spans 14 amino acids. CDR1 and CDR2 from the germline V gene are SGHDN and FVKESK. The CDR3 nucleotides read TGTGCCAGCAGCCAGGGGACAGGGGGCACTGAAGCTTTCTTT. Translating gives CASSQGTGGTEAFF.

The chain has TRBV28 and TRBJ1-4; tentative D call: TRBD1 (5 bases). CDR3 length: 15 amino acids. Trimming cost V 5 bases and J 6 bases, with 16 bases left between them. The V gene's germline CDR1 is MDHEN and CDR2 SYDVKM. The CDR3 DNA sequence: TGTGCCAGCAGTCCCTCGGCAGGGTTGGATGAAAAACTGTTTTTT. This gives the protein CASSPSAGLDEKLFF. Together with reference TRBV28 and TRBJ1-4, the CDR3 gives the full variable domain: DVKVTQSSRYLVKRTGEKVFLECVQDMDHENMFWYRQDPGLGLRLIYFSYDVKMKEKGDIPEGYSVSREKKERFSLILESASTNQTSMYLCASSPSAGLDEKLFFGSGTQLSVL.

The V gene is TRBV5-1, the J gene TRBJ2-7; 9 bases fit TRBD1. The germline CDR1 and CDR2 sequences are SGHRS and YFSETQ. J was trimmed by 4 bases and V by 4 bases; bases with no gene match: 12. The CDR3 is 16 residues long. CDR3 in amino acids: CASSPSATGGGYEQYF. CDR3 coding DNA: TGCGCCAGCAGCCCTTCTGCGACAGGGGGAGGGTACGAGCAGTACTTC. The whole variable domain, remainder taken from reference TRBV5-1 and TRBJ2-7, is KAGVTQTPRYLIKTRGQQVTLSCSPISGHRSVSWYQQTPGQGLQFLFEYFSETQRNKGNFPGRFSGRQFSNSRSEMNVSTLELGDSALYLCASSPSATGGGYEQYFGPGTRLTVT.

The chain employs TRBV6-4 and TRBJ2-2, with D possibly TRBD2 on 5 matching bases. V lost 6 bases to trimming and J lost 5 bases, with 10 bases between them. This CDR3 has 13 amino acids. CDR1 and CDR2 (germline): MRHNA, SNTAGT. The DNA for the CDR3 is TGTGCCAGCAGAAGGACGGGGACCGGGGAGCTGTTTTTT. This encodes CASRRTGTGELFF.

This clone was observed a single time. The chain is built from TRBV7-2 and TRBJ2-3; D possibly corresponds to TRBD1 (5 bases). The length of the CDR3 is 17 residues. Trimming took 4 bases from V and 1 from J, leaving 18 bases between them. The V gene's germline CDR1 is SGHTA and CDR2 FQGNSA. CDR3 in amino acids: CASSSVFEEGGTDTQYF. CDR3 bases: TGTGCCAGCAGCTCCGTTTTTGAGGAAGGGGGCACAGATACGCAGTATTTT.

V is TRBV10-2 and J is TRBJ2-6; TRBD1 matches 11 bases. The CDR3 runs 16 residues. Germline V gene lookup returns CDR1 WSHSY and CDR2 SAAADI. V was pared by 7 bases and J by 8 bases, with 10 bases of the junction left unmatched. CDR3 DNA sequence: TGCGCCAGCACCCGCACCGGGACAGGGGGAACCAACGTCCTGACTTTC. Translating it yields CASTRTGTGGTNVLTF.

CDR3 coding DNA: TGTGCCAGCAGGCACGGGGGGAAAGAGACCCAGTACTTC. Protein product: CASRHGGKETQYF. The genes are TRBV12-3 or TRBV12-4 and TRBJ2-5, with 7 bases lining up with TRBD2. V trimming: 6 bases; J trimming: 3 bases; junction bases outside the gene matches: 4. The CDR3 is made up of 13 amino acids.

The V call is TRBV2, the J call TRBJ2-5; D perhaps matches TRBD2 (6 bases). In germline, CDR1 is SNHLY, CDR2 FYNNEI. This CDR3 has 13 amino acids. V was cut by 9 bases and J by 5 bases, with 16 bases left in between. The CDR3 here is CASGLVGGETQYF. CDR3 nucleotide sequence: TGTGCCAGTGGGCTAGTCGGAGGGGAGACCCAGTACTTC. Looking up the rest from reference TRBV2 and TRBJ2-5 gives the full variable domain: EPEVTQTPSHQVTQMGQEVILRCVPISNHLYFYWYRQILGQKVEFLVSFYNNEISEKSEIFDDQFSVERPDGSNFTLKIRSTKLEDSAMYFCASGLVGGETQYFGPGTRLLVL.

V gene TRBV7-9 combines with J gene TRBJ1-2, with D possibly TRBD1 on 6 matching bases. V lost 5 bases and J lost 3, with 19 bases in between. Germline loops: CDR1 SEHNR, CDR2 FQNEAQ (reference sequence). The CDR3 has 16 residues. CDR3 DNA: TGTGCCAGCAGCCTCCCGACAGGCCCAAAGTACTATGGCTACACCTTC. The encoded protein is CASSLPTGPKYYGYTF. The variable domain in full, completed from reference TRBV7-9 and TRBJ1-2, reads DTGVSQNPRHKITKRGQNVTFRCDPISEHNRLYWYRQTLGQGPEFLTYFQNEAQLEKSRLLSDRFSAERPKGSFSTLEIQRTEQGDSAMYLCASSLPTGPKYYGYTFGSGTRLTVV.